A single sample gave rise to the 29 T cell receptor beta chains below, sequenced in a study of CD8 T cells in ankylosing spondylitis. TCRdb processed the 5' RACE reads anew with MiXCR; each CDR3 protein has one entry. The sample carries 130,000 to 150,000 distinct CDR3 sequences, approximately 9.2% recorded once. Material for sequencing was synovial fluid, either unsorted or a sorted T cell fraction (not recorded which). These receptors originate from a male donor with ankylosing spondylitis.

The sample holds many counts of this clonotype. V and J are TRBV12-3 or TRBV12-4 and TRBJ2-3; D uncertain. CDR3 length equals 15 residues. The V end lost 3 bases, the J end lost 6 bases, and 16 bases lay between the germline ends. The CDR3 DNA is TGTGCCAGCAGTTTCGGACCCCTGGGGTTTGATACGCAGTATTTT. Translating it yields CASSFGPLGFDTQYF.

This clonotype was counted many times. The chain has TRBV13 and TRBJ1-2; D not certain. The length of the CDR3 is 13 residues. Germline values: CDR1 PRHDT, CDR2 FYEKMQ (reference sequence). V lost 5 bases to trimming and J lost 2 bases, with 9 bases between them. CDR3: CASSPRLNYGYTF. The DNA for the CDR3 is TGTGCCAGCAGCCCCAGACTAAACTATGGCTACACCTTC.

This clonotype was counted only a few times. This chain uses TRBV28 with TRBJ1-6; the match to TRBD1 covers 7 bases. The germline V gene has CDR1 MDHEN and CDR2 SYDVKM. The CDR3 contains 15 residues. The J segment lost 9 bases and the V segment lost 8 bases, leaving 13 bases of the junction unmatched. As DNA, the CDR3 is TGTGCCAGCTGGGACAGCCTCCGGCGTGTTTCACCCCTCCACTTT. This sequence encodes CASWDSLRRVSPLHF.

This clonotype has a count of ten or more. The CDR3 nucleotides are TGTGCCAGCAGCTTTTTAGCGGGAGGCGTAGAGACCCAGTACTTC. This codes for CASSFLAGGVETQYF. This rearrangement joins TRBV3-1 to TRBJ2-5, with TRBD2 identical over 10 bases. CDR3 size: 15 residues. V shed 5 bases and J 4 bases; nucleotides not matched to a gene: 7. Germline lookup yields CDR1 LGHDT and CDR2 YNNKEL (reference sequence).

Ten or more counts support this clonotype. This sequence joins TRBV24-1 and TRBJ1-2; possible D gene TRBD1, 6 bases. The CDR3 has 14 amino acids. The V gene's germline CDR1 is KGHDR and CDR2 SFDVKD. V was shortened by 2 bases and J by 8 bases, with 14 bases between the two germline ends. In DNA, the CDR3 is TGTGCCACCAGTGATTCCCGGGGGGCTCGAGGCTACACCTTC. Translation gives CATSDSRGARGYTF.

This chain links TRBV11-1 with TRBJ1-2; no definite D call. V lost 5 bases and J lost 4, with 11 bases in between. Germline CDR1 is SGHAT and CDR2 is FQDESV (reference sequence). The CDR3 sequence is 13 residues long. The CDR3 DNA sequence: TGTGCCAGCAGCCCCCCCTCGTCCTATGGCTACACCTTC. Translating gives CASSPPSSYGYTF.

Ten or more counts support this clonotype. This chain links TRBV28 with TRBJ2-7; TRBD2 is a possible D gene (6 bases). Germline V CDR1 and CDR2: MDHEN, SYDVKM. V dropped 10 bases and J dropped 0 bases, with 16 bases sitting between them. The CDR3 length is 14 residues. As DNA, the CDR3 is TGTGCCACCCGTCACCACGGGAGCTCCTACGAGCAGTACTTC. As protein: CATRHHGSSYEQYF.

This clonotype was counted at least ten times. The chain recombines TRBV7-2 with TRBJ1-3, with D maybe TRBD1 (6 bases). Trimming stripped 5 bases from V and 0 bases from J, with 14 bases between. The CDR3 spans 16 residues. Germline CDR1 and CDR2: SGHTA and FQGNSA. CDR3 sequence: CASSQHVRGSGNTIYF. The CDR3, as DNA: TGTGCCAGCAGCCAGCACGTCAGGGGCTCTGGAAACACCATATATTTT. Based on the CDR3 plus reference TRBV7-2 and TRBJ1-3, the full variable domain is GAGVSQSPSNKVTEKGKDVELRCDPISGHTALYWYRQSLGQGLEFLIYFQGNSAPDKSGLPSDRFSAERTGGSVSTLTIQRTQQEDSAVYLCASSQHVRGSGNTIYFGEGSWLTVV.

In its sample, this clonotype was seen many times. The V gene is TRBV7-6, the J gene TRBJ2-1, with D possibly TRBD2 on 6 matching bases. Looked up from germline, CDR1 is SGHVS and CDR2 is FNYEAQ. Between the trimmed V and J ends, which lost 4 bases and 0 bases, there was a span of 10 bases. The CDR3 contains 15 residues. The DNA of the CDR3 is TGTGCCAGCAGCTCAGCTAGCGACTCCTACAATGAGCAGTTCTTC. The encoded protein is CASSSASDSYNEQFF.

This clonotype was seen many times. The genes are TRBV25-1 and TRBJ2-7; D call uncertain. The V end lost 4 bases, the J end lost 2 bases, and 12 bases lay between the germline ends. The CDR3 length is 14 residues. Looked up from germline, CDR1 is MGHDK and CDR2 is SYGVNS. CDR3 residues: CASSGTVGPYEQYF. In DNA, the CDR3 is TGTGCCAGCAGTGGGACGGTCGGCCCCTACGAGCAGTACTTC.

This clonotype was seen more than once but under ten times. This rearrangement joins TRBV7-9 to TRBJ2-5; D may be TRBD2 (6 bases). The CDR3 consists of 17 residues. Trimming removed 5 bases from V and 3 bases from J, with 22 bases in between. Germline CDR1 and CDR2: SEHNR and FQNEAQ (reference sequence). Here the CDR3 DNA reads TGTGCCAGCAGCCCCCTGATCCTACTAGCAGCAAAAGAGACCCAGTACTTC. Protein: CASSPLILLAAKETQYF.

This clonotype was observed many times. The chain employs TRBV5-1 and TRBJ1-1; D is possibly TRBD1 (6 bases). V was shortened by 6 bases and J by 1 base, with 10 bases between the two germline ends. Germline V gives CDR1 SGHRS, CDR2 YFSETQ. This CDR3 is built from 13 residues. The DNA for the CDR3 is TGCGCCAGCACGAAACAGGGGAACACTGAAGCTTTCTTT. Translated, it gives CASTKQGNTEAFF.

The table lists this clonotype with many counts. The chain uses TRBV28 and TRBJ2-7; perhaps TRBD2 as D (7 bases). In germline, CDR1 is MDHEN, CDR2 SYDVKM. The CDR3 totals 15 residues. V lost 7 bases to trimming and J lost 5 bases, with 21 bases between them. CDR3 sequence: CASINNPGGYNEQYF. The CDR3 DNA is TGTGCCAGCATCAATAACCCGGGGGGCTACAACGAGCAGTACTTC.

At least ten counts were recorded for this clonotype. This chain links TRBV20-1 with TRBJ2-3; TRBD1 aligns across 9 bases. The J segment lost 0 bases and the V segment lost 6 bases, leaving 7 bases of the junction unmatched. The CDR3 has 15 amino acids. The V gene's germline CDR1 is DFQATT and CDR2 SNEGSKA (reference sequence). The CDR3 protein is CSARRQGDSTDTQYF. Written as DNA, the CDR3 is TGCAGTGCGCGCCGACAGGGGGATAGCACAGATACGCAGTATTTT.

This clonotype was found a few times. The CDR3 spells CSACLPDRWGTEAFF. As DNA, the CDR3 is TGCAGTGCTTGTCTGCCAGACCGGTGGGGCACTGAAGCTTTCTTT. V gene TRBV20-1 combines with J gene TRBJ1-1; D gene ambiguous. The CDR3 runs to 15 residues. Germline V gene lookup returns CDR1 DFQATT and CDR2 SNEGSKA (reference sequence). Trimming cost V 5 bases and J 4 bases, with 20 bases left between them.

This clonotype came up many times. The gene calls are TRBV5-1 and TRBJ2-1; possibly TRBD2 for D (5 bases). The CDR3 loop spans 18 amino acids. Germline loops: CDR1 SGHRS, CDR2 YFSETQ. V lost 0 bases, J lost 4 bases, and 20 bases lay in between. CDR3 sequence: CASSLAGTGMGLYNEQFF. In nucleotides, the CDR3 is TGCGCCAGCAGCTTGGCGGGAACGGGGATGGGCCTATACAATGAGCAGTTCTTC.

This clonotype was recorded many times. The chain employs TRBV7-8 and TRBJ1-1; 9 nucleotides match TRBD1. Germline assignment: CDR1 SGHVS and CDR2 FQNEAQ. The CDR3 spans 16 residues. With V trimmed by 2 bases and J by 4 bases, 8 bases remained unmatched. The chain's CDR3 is CASSLWTGVEGTEAFF. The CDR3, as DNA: TGTGCCAGCAGCTTATGGACAGGGGTTGAGGGCACTGAAGCTTTCTTT.

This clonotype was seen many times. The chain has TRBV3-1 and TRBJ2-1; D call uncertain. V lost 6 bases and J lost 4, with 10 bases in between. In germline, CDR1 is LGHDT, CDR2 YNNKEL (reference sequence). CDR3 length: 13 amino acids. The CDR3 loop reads CASSSMGYNEQFF. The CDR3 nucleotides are TGTGCCAGCAGTTCAATGGGATACAATGAGCAGTTCTTC.

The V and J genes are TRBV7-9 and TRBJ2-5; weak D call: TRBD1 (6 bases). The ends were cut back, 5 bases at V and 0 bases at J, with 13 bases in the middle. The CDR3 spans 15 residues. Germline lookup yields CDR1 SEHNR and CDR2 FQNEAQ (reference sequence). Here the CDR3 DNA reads TGTGCCAGCAGCCCAGGGGTCTTGTACCAAGAGACCCAGTACTTC. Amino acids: CASSPGVLYQETQYF.

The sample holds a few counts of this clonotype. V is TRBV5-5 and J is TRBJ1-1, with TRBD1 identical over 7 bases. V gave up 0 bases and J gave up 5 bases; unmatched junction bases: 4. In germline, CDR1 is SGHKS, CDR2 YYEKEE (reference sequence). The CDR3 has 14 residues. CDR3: CASSLAQGMTEAFF. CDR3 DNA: TGTGCCAGCAGCTTGGCACAGGGGATGACTGAAGCTTTCTTT.

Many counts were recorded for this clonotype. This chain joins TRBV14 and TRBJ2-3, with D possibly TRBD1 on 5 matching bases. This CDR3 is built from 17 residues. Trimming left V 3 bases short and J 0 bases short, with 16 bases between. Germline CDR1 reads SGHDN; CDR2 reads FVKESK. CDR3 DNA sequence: TGTGCCAGCAGCCACGTAAGGGGTATTTCAAGCACAGATACGCAGTATTTT. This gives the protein CASSHVRGISSTDTQYF.

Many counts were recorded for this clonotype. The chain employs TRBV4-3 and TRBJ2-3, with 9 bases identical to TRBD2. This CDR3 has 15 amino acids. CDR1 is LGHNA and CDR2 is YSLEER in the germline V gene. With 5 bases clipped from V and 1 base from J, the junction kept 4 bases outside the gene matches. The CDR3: CASSLRTSGTDTQYF. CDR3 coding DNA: TGCGCCAGCAGCTTACGGACTAGCGGCACAGATACGCAGTATTTT.

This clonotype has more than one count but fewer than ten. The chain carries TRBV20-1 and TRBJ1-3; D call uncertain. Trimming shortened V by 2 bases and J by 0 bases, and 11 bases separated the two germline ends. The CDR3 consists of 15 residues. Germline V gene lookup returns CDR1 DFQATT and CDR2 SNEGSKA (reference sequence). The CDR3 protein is CSARLVSSSGNTIYF. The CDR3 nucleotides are TGCAGTGCTAGACTTGTCAGCAGCTCTGGAAACACCATATATTTT.

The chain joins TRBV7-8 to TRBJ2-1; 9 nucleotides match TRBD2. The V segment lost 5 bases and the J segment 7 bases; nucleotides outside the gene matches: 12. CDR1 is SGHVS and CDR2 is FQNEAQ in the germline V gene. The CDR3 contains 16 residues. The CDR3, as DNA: TGTGCCAGCAGCCGTTTAGCGGGGGCCCCGGGGAATGAGCAGTTCTTC. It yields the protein CASSRLAGAPGNEQFF.

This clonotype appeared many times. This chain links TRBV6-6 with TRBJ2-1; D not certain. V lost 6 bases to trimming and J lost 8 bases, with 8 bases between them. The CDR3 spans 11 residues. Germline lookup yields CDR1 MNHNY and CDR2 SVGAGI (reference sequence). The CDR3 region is CASSPKYEQFF. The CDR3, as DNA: TGTGCCAGCAGCCCCAAGTATGAGCAGTTCTTC.

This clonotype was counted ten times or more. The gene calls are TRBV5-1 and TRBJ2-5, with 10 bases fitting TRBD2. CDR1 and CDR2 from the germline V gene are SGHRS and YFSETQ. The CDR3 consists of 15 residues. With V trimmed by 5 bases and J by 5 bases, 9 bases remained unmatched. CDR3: CASSLSGRAEETQYF. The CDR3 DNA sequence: TGCGCCAGCAGTTTGAGCGGGAGGGCCGAGGAGACCCAGTACTTC.

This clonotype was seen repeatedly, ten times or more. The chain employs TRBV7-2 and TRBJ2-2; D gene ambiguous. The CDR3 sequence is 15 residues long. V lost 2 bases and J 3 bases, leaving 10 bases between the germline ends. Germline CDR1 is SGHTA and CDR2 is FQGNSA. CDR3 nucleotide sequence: TGTGCCAGCAGCTTAATGTTGGGGTACACCGGGGAGCTGTTTTTT. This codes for CASSLMLGYTGELFF.

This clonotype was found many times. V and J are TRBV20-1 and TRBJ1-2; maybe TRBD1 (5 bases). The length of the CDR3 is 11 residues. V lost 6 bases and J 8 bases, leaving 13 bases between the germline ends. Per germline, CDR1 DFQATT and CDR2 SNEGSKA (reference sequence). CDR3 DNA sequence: TGCAGTGCCGCAGGAAGGGGAGGCTACACCTTC. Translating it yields CSAAGRGGYTF.

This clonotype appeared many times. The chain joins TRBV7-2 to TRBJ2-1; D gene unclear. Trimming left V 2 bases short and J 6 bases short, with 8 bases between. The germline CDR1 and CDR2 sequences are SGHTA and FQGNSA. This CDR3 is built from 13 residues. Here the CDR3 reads CASSLRRPNEQFF. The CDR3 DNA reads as TGTGCCAGCAGCTTACGCAGACCCAATGAGCAGTTCTTC. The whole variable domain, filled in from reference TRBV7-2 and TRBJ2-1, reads GAGVSQSPSNKVTEKGKDVELRCDPISGHTALYWYRQSLGQGLEFLIYFQGNSAPDKSGLPSDRFSAERTGGSVSTLTIQRTQQEDSAVYLCASSLRRPNEQFFGPGTRLTVL.